This T cell receptor beta chain appears in the sequencing data of a study of shared clonotypes between healthy human individuals. The CDR3 has 12 amino acids. Germline-derived CDR1 and CDR2 are LNHDA and SQIVND (reference sequence). The V gene lost 5 bases and the J gene lost 6 bases, with 11 bases spanning the gap. TCRdb keeps only in-frame clones here, not all; method: immunoSEQ multiplex PCR. Of over a million clones in the sample, under 99% were seen once. Only Caucasian adults living in Nashville, Tennessee served as donors. The clonotype comes from a man younger than 40 in good health. The chain combines TRBV19 with TRBJ2-7; tentatively, D is TRBD1 (5 bases). The specimen sequenced was naive CD4+ T cells sorted from blood. Noted subset: CD45RA+ positively selected. CDR3 nucleotides: TGTGCCAGTAGTCGGCAGGGTGTCGAGCAGTACTTC. Its protein is CASSRQGVEQYF.